These T cell receptor beta chains were read from a single sample in a study of blood T cells in healthy people across ages. TCRdb recomputed calls from the 5' RACE reads with MiXCR, one row per CDR3 protein. The sample lists 700,000 to 900,000 distinct CDR3 sequences; 20% to 30% were seen once. This sample was also put to use in a study of T cells of mothers and their children.

Sequences were obtained from blood. The receptors derive from a boy aged 5-17 years in good health. The CDR3 runs from the conserved cysteine through the conserved F or W. D genes are given only for firm matches. Size is omitted from some rows. Given values are once, few, many or a class for expanded clones.

abundance: many; v_gene: TRBV5-1; j_gene: TRBJ2-5; d_gene: -; CDR3aa: CASSLQVQETQYF; CDR3nt: TGCGCCAGCAGCTTGCAGGTCCAAGAGACCCAGTACTTC
abundance: few; v_gene: TRBV15; j_gene: TRBJ2-7; d_gene: TRBD2; CDR3aa: CATSRDYTGGCEQYF; CDR3nt: TGTGCCACCAGCAGAGATTACACGGGGGGGTGCGAGCAGTACTTC
abundance: few; v_gene: TRBV4-1; j_gene: TRBJ2-5; d_gene: -; CDR3aa: CAGSQDKAARGETQYF; CDR3nt: TGCGCCGGCAGCCAAGATAAGGCTGCGAGGGGAGAGACCCAGTACTTC
abundance: -; v_gene: TRBV30; j_gene: TRBJ2-2; d_gene: -; CDR3aa: CAWSHYAGELFF; CDR3nt: TGTGCCTGGAGCCATTATGCCGGGGAGCTGTTTTTT
abundance: -; v_gene: TRBV4-1; j_gene: TRBJ2-5; d_gene: -; CDR3aa: CASSQDPRTEVKETQYF; CDR3nt: TGCGCCAGCAGCCAAGATCCAAGGACGGAGGTGAAAGAGACCCAGTACTTC
abundance: -; v_gene: TRBV5-1; j_gene: TRBJ1-6; d_gene: TRBD1; CDR3aa: CASSVGQGDSPLHF; CDR3nt: TGCGCCAGCAGCGTTGGACAGGGGGATTCACCCCTCCACTTT
abundance: -; v_gene: TRBV25-1; j_gene: TRBJ2-5; d_gene: -; CDR3aa: CASSAGATQETQYF; CDR3nt: TGTGCCAGCAGCGCGGGCGCGACACAAGAGACCCAGTACTTC
abundance: -; v_gene: TRBV5-4; j_gene: TRBJ2-5; d_gene: -; CDR3aa: CASSLRRAQETQYF; CDR3nt: TGTGCCAGCAGCTTGAGGAGGGCTCAAGAGACCCAGTACTTC
abundance: many; v_gene: TRBV28; j_gene: TRBJ2-5; d_gene: -; CDR3aa: CASGRQGGETQYF; CDR3nt: TGTGCCAGCGGCCGACAGGGAGGAGAGACCCAGTACTTC
abundance: -; v_gene: TRBV5-1; j_gene: TRBJ2-5; d_gene: TRBD1; CDR3aa: CASSWGQSQETQYF; CDR3nt: TGCGCCAGCAGCTGGGGACAGTCACAAGAGACCCAGTACTTC
abundance: few; v_gene: TRBV29-1; j_gene: TRBJ2-4; d_gene: -; CDR3aa: CSVEEATGTIQYF; CDR3nt: TGCAGCGTTGAAGAAGCCACCGGCACCATTCAGTACTTC
abundance: -; v_gene: TRBV29-1; j_gene: TRBJ2-5; d_gene: TRBD1; CDR3aa: CSVGKEGTGFF; CDR3nt: TGCAGCGTCGGAAAGGAAGGGACAGGGTTTTTC
abundance: -; v_gene: TRBV6-1; j_gene: TRBJ1-5; d_gene: -; CDR3aa: CASSEGQIHQPQHF; CDR3nt: TGTGCCAGCAGTGAAGGACAGATTCATCAGCCCCAGCATTTT
abundance: few; v_gene: TRBV10-2; j_gene: TRBJ2-7; d_gene: TRBD2; CDR3aa: CASSESLAGGLREQYF; CDR3nt: TGCGCCAGCAGTGAATCCCTAGCGGGGGGATTAAGGGAGCAGTACTTC
abundance: few; v_gene: TRBV20-1; j_gene: TRBJ2-1; d_gene: -; CDR3aa: CSARDRGREQFF; CDR3nt: TGCAGTGCTAGAGATCGAGGACGTGAGCAGTTCTTC
abundance: -; v_gene: TRBV7-9; j_gene: TRBJ1-1; d_gene: -; CDR3aa: CASSLAGERDHTEAFF; CDR3nt: TGTGCCAGCAGCTTAGCGGGGGAGCGGGACCACACTGAAGCTTTCTTT
abundance: -; v_gene: TRBV4-2; j_gene: TRBJ2-2; d_gene: -; CDR3aa: CASSVLVSTNTGELFF; CDR3nt: TGTGCCAGCAGCGTACTGGTTTCTACGAACACCGGGGAGCTGTTTTTT
abundance: -; v_gene: TRBV29-1; j_gene: TRBJ1-4; d_gene: TRBD1; CDR3aa: CSALTGGYEKLFF; CDR3nt: TGCAGCGCCCTGACAGGGGGCTACGAAAAACTGTTTTTT
abundance: -; v_gene: TRBV5-4; j_gene: TRBJ2-5; d_gene: -; CDR3aa: CASSLLVGLHEETQYF; CDR3nt: TGTGCCAGCAGCTTGTTAGTAGGACTACACGAAGAGACCCAGTACTTC
abundance: -; v_gene: TRBV5-1; j_gene: TRBJ2-5; d_gene: -; CDR3aa: CASSPRRGEETQYF; CDR3nt: TGCGCCAGCAGCCCCCGAAGGGGGGAGGAGACCCAGTACTTC
abundance: few; v_gene: TRBV9; j_gene: TRBJ2-7; d_gene: -; CDR3aa: CASARGISYEQYF; CDR3nt: TGTGCCAGCGCCCGCGGGATCTCCTACGAGCAGTACTTC
abundance: -; v_gene: TRBV4-1; j_gene: TRBJ2-7; d_gene: -; CDR3aa: CASSQDQNFLYEQYF; CDR3nt: TGCGCCAGCAGCCAAGATCAAAACTTTCTCTACGAGCAGTACTTC
abundance: -; v_gene: TRBV20-1; j_gene: TRBJ2-5; d_gene: -; CDR3aa: CSARGWGTQYF; CDR3nt: TGCAGTGCTAGAGGGTGGGGGACCCAGTACTTC
abundance: -; v_gene: TRBV7-9; j_gene: TRBJ1-1; d_gene: -; CDR3aa: CASSVTPGNTEAFF; CDR3nt: TGTGCCAGCAGCGTTACCCCGGGGAACACTGAAGCTTTCTTT
abundance: few; v_gene: TRBV9; j_gene: TRBJ1-1; d_gene: TRBD1; CDR3aa: CASQGETEAFF; CDR3nt: TGTGCCAGCCAGGGGGAGACTGAAGCTTTCTTT
abundance: -; v_gene: TRBV3-1; j_gene: TRBJ2-1; d_gene: -; CDR3aa: CASSTVGMPYNEQFF; CDR3nt: TGTGCCAGCAGCACCGTAGGGATGCCCTACAATGAGCAGTTCTTC
abundance: -; v_gene: TRBV5-1; j_gene: TRBJ2-5; d_gene: TRBD1; CDR3aa: CASSLGGQGLETQYF; CDR3nt: TGCGCCAGCAGCTTGGGAGGACAGGGGCTTGAGACCCAGTACTTC
abundance: -; v_gene: TRBV6-1; j_gene: TRBJ1-2; d_gene: -; CDR3aa: CASSEVGGAYRYTF; CDR3nt: TGTGCCAGCAGTGAAGTGGGGGGCGCTTATCGCTACACCTTC
abundance: -; v_gene: TRBV5-1; j_gene: TRBJ1-1; d_gene: -; CDR3aa: CASSLAPQGLNTEAFF; CDR3nt: TGCGCCAGCAGCTTGGCTCCACAGGGATTGAACACTGAAGCTTTCTTT
abundance: -; v_gene: TRBV7-9; j_gene: TRBJ2-7; d_gene: TRBD1; CDR3aa: CASSLDSDRNSYEQYF; CDR3nt: TGTGCCAGCAGCTTAGACTCGGACAGGAACTCCTACGAGCAGTACTTC
abundance: -; v_gene: TRBV28; j_gene: TRBJ2-7; d_gene: TRBD1; CDR3aa: CASSSLTGVYEQYF; CDR3nt: TGTGCCAGCAGTTCTTTGACAGGGGTCTACGAGCAGTACTTC
abundance: few; v_gene: TRBV20-1; j_gene: TRBJ2-5; d_gene: -; CDR3aa: CSALGPYQETQYF; CDR3nt: TGCAGTGCCCTGGGACCGTACCAAGAGACCCAGTACTTC
abundance: -; v_gene: TRBV19; j_gene: TRBJ2-6; d_gene: -; CDR3aa: CASSIKETGANVLTF; CDR3nt: TGTGCCAGTAGTATAAAGGAGACTGGGGCCAACGTCCTGACTTTC
abundance: -; v_gene: TRBV5-1; j_gene: TRBJ2-1; d_gene: TRBD1; CDR3aa: CASSPWDSSYNEQFF; CDR3nt: TGTGCCAGCAGCCCCTGGGACAGCTCCTACAATGAGCAGTTCTTC
abundance: -; v_gene: TRBV24-1; j_gene: TRBJ2-5; d_gene: -; CDR3aa: CATSDTRGLEETQYF; CDR3nt: TGTGCCACCAGTGACACACGGGGACTGGAAGAGACCCAGTACTTC
abundance: few; v_gene: TRBV5-6; j_gene: TRBJ1-4; d_gene: -; CDR3aa: CASSLGQQEKLFF; CDR3nt: TGTGCCAGCAGCTTGGGACAACAGGAAAAACTGTTTTTT
abundance: few; v_gene: TRBV4-2; j_gene: TRBJ1-1; d_gene: -; CDR3aa: CASSQAIGGYTEAFF; CDR3nt: TGTGCCAGCAGCCAAGCAATCGGGGGTTACACTGAAGCTTTCTTT
abundance: few; v_gene: TRBV20-1; j_gene: TRBJ2-7; d_gene: TRBD2; CDR3aa: CSASPSPTSGGPIGPYEQYF; CDR3nt: TGCAGTGCTAGCCCCTCCCCGACTAGCGGGGGGCCCATTGGTCCTTACGAGCAGTACTTC
abundance: -; v_gene: TRBV29-1; j_gene: TRBJ2-2; d_gene: -; CDR3aa: CSVEVKERAVTGELFF; CDR3nt: TGCAGCGTTGAAGTTAAGGAAAGGGCGGTCACCGGGGAGCTGTTTTTT
abundance: few; v_gene: TRBV7-3; j_gene: TRBJ2-1; d_gene: -; CDR3aa: CASSTGPGPNEQFF; CDR3nt: TGTGCCAGCAGCACCGGACCCGGCCCCAATGAGCAGTTCTTC
abundance: -; v_gene: TRBV28; j_gene: TRBJ2-7; d_gene: TRBD1; CDR3aa: CASSSTGAPSYEQYF; CDR3nt: TGTGCCAGCAGTTCAACAGGGGCCCCCTCCTACGAGCAGTACTTC